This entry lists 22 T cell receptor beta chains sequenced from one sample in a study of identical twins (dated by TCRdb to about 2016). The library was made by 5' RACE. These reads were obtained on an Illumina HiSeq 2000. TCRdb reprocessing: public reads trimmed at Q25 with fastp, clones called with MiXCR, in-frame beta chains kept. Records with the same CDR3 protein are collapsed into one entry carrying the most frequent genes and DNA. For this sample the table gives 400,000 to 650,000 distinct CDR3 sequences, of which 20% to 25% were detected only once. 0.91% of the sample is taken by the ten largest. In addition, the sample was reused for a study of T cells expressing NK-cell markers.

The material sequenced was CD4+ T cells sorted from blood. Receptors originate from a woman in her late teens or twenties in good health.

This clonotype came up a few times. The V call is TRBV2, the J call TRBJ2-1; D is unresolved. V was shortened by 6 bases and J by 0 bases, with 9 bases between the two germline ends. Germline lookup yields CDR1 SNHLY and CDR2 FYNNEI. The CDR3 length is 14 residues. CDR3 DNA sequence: TGTGCCAGCAGGTTTGAGAGCTCCTACAATGAGCAGTTCTTC. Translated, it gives CASRFESSYNEQFF. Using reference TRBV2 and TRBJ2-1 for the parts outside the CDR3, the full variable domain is EPEVTQTPSHQVTQMGQEVILRCVPISNHLYFYWYRQILGQKVEFLVSFYNNEISEKSEIFDDQFSVERPDGSNFTLKIRSTKLEDSAMYFCASRFESSYNEQFFGPGTRLTVL.

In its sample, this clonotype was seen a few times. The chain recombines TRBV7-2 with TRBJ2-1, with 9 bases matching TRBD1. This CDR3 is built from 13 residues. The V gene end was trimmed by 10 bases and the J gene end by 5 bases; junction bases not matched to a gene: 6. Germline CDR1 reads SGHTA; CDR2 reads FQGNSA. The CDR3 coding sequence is TGTGCCACCAGGGACAGGGCGAACAATGAGCAGTTCTTC. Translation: CATRDRANNEQFF.

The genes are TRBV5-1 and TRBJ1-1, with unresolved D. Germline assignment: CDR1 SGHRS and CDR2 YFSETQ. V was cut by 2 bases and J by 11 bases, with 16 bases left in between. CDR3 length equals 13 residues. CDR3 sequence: CASSLVYPGGAFF. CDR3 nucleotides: TGCGCCAGCAGCTTAGTGTATCCGGGAGGGGCTTTCTTT.

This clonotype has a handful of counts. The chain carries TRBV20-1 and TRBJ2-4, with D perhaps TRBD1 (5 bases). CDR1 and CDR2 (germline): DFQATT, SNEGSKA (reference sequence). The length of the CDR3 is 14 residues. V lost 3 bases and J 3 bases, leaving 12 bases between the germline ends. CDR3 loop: CSARRRRGKNIQYF. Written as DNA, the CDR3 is TGCAGTGCTAGGCGGCGAAGGGGCAAAAACATTCAGTACTTC.

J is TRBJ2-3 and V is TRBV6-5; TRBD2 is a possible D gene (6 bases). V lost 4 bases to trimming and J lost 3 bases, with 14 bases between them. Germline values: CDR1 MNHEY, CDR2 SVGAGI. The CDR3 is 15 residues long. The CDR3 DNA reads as TGTGCCAGCAGTTCGTCGGGACTTAAAACAGATACGCAGTATTTT. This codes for CASSSSGLKTDTQYF.

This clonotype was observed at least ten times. CDR3 amino acids: CSASDRDLRSDTQYF. CDR3 in DNA: TGCAGTGCTAGCGACCGGGATCTCCGCAGTGATACGCAGTATTTT. J is TRBJ2-3 and V is TRBV20-1, with D possibly matching TRBD2 (5 bases). This CDR3 is built from 15 residues. Trimming shortened V by 3 bases and J by 6 bases, and 19 bases separated the two germline ends. Germline assignment: CDR1 DFQATT and CDR2 SNEGSKA (reference sequence).

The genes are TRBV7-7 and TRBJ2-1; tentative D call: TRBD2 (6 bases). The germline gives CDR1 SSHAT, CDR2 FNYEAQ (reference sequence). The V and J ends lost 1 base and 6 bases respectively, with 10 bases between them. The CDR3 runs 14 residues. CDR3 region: CASSLGTMGNEQFF. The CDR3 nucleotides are TGTGCCAGCAGCTTAGGGACTATGGGCAATGAGCAGTTCTTC.

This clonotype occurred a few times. CDR3 nucleotide sequence: TGTGCCACCCGACCGGGGCACACAGATACGCAGTATTTT. This gives the protein CATRPGHTDTQYF. The chain has TRBV6-1 and TRBJ2-3; D possibly matches TRBD1 or TRBD2 (5 bases each). Germline V lookup: CDR1 MNHNS, CDR2 SASEGT. V shed 10 bases and J shed 2 bases, with 13 bases lying between them. The CDR3 runs 13 residues.

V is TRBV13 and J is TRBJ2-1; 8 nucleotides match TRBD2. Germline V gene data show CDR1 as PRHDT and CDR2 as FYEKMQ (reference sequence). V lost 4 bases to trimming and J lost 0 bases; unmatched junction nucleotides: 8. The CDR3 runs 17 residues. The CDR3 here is CASSYQVSGDSYNEQFF. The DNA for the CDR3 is TGTGCCAGCAGCTACCAGGTTAGCGGGGACTCCTACAATGAGCAGTTCTTC.

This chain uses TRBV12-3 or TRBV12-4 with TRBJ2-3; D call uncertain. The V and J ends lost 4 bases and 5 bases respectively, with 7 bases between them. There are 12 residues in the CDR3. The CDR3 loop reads CASSSFEDTQYF. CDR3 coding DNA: TGTGCCAGCAGTTCGTTTGAAGATACGCAGTATTTT.

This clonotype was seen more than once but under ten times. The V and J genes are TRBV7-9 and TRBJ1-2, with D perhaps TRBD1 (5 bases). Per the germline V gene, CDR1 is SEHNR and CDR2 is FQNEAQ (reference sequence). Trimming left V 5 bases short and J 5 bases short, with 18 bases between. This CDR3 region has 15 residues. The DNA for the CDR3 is TGTGCCAGCAGCCCCAGGACATCTCGCTGGTATGGCTACACCTTC. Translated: CASSPRTSRWYGYTF. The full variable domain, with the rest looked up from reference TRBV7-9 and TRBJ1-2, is DTGVSQNPRHKITKRGQNVTFRCDPISEHNRLYWYRQTLGQGPEFLTYFQNEAQLEKSRLLSDRFSAERPKGSFSTLEIQRTEQGDSAMYLCASSPRTSRWYGYTFGSGTRLTVV.

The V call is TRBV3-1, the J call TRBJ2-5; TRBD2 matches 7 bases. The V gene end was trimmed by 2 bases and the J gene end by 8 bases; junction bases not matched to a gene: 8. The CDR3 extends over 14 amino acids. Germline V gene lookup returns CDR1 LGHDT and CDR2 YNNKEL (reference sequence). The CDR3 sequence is CASSQPGPGGTQYF. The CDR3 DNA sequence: TGTGCCAGCAGCCAACCGGGACCGGGGGGAACCCAGTACTTC.

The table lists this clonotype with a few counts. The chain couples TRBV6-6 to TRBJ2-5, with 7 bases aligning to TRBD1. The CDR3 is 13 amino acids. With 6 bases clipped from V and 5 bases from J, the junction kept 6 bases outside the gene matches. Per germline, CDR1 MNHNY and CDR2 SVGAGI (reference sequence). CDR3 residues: CASSLDRRETQYF. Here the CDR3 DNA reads TGTGCCAGCAGCTTGGACAGGAGGGAGACCCAGTACTTC.

DNA of the CDR3: TGTGCCAGCAGTTACCTTAGCGGGGGGGCCCGGGAGACCCAGTACTTC. Translation gives CASSYLSGGARETQYF. This rearrangement joins TRBV6-5 to TRBJ2-5, with 11 bases identical to TRBD2. Trimming cost V 2 bases and J 5 bases; bases outside gene matches: 7. The germline V gene has CDR1 MNHEY and CDR2 SVGAGI. CDR3 length equals 16 residues.

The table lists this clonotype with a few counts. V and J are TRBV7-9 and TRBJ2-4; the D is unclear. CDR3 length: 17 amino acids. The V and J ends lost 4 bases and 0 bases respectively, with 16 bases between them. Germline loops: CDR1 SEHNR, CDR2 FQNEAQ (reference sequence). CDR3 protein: CASSSYPLPLAKNIQYF. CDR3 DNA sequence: TGTGCCAGCAGCTCCTACCCTCTACCTTTAGCCAAAAACATTCAGTACTTC.

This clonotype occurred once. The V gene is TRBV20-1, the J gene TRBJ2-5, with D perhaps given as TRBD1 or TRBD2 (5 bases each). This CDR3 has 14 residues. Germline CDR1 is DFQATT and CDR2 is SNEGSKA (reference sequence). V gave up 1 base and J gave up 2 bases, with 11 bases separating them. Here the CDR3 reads CSARGGLLQETQYF. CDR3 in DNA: TGCAGTGCTAGAGGGGGGTTACTTCAAGAGACCCAGTACTTC.

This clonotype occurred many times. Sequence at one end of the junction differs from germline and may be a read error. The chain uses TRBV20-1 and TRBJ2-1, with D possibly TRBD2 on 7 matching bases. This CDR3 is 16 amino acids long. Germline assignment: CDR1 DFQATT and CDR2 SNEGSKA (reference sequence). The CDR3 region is CSARGGGRNSYNEQFF. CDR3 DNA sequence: TGCAGTGCCAGAGGGGGGGGGCGTAACTCCTACAATGAGCAGTTCTTC.

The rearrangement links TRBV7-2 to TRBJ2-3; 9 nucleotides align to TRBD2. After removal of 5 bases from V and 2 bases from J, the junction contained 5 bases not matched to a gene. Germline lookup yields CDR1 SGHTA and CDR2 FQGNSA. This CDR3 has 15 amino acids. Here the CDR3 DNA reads TGTGCCAGCAGCCGTAAGCGGGGGGACACAGATACGCAGTATTTT. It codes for CASSRKRGDTDTQYF.

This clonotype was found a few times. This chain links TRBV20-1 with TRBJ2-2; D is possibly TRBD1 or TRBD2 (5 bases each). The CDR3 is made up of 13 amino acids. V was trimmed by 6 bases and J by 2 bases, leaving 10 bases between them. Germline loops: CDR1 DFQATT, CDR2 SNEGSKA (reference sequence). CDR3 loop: CSAGAVNTGELFF. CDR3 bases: TGCAGTGCCGGGGCGGTAAACACCGGGGAGCTGTTTTTT.

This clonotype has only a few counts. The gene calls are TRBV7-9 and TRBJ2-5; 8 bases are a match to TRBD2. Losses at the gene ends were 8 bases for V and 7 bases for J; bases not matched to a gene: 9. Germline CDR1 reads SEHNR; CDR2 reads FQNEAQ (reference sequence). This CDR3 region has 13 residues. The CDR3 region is CASAEGREGTQYF. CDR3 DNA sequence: TGTGCCAGCGCTGAGGGTCGGGAGGGGACCCAGTACTTC.

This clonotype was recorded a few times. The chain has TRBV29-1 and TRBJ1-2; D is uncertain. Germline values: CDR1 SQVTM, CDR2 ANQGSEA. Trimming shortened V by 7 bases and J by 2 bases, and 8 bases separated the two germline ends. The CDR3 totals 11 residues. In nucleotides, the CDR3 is TGCAGCGGTAGAACGAACTATGGCTACACCTTC. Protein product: CSGRTNYGYTF.

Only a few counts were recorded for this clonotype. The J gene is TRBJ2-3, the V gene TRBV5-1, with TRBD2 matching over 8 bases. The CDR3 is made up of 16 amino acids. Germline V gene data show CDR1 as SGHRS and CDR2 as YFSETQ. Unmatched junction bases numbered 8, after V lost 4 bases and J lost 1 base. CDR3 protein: CASSIAPGGGTDTQYF. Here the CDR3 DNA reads TGCGCCAGCAGCATCGCCCCGGGGGGGGGCACAGATACGCAGTATTTT.